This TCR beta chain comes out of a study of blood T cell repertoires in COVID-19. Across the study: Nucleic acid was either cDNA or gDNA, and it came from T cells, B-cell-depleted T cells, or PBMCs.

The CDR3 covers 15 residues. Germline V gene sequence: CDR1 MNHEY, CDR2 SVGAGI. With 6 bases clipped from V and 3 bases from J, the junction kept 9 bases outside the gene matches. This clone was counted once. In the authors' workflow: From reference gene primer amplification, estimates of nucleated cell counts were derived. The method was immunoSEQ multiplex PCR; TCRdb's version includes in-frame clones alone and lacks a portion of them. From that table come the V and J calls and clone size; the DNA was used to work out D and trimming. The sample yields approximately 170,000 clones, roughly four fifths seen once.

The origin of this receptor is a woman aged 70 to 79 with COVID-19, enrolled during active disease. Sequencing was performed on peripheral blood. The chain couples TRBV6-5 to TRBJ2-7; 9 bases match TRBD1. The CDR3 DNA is TGTGCCAGCAGGCCTGTGGGACAGGGTTACTACGAGCAGTACTTC. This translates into CASRPVGQGYYEQYF.